This TCR beta chain came from a study of beta chain features in type 1 diabetes. Study background: Patient and healthy donor groups were alike in age, gender and cell yields. Researchers looked at approximately 110,000,000 sorted cells across all samples.

Naive, central memory, regulatory and stem cell-like memory cells within the CD4+ compartment were sorted using CD45RO/CCR7/CD25/CD127/CD95/CD27. As for this clone: Its antigen remains unidentified.

Since all of the isolated RNA was reverse transcribed, expressed TCRB transcripts were what got sequenced. Profiled with immunoSEQ multiplex PCR; TCRdb holds only in-frame clones, not every one. Of some 150,000 clones listed, about 12% are singletons. Study observations and caveats: High TCR expression in some cells could lead to their over-representation in cDNA sequencing. Moderate yet significant TCRB CDR3 shortening was seen in Type 1 diabetes patients in all four CD4+ subsets.

This CDR3 region has 12 residues. From germline, CDR1 is SEHNR and CDR2 FQNEAQ (reference sequence). This chain links TRBV7-9 with TRBJ2-5; no definite D call. Gene TRBJ2-7 matches the end of the DNA better, so the J call may be wrong. The TCR was taken from a man aged 18 to 29 with type 1 diabetes. Sequences were obtained from central memory CD4+ T cells from blood. In DNA form, the CDR3 reads TGTGCCAGCAGCTTTGGCCGGGACGAGCAGTACTTC. Its translation is CASSFGRDEQYF.